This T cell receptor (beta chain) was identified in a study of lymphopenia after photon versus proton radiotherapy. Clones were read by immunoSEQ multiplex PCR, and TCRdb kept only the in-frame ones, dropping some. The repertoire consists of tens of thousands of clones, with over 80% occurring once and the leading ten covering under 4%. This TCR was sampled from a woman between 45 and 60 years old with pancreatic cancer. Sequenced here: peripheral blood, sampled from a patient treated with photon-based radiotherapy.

CDR3 sequence: CASSLTHGAQYF. The DNA for the CDR3 is TGTGCCAGCAGTTTGACCCACGGGGCCCAGTACTTC. The rearrangement uses TRBV27 and TRBJ2-5, with TRBD2 as a possible D gene (5 bases). Trimming cost V 3 bases and J 9 bases, with 11 bases left between them. From germline, CDR1 is MNHEY and CDR2 SMNVEV (reference sequence). The CDR3 is 12 residues long.